A single TCR beta chain is shown here with its context. One junction end does not reproduce the germline sequence, and a read error may be involved. CDR1 and CDR2 from the germline V gene are SGDLS and YYNGEE. The CDR3 extends over 14 amino acids. The data stem from a study of cytomegalovirus exposure and HLA in healthy donors. Produced via immunoSEQ multiplex PCR; TCRdb's table is partial and in-frame only. The table lists around 100,000 clones, 85% of them singletons. Sequencing was done on a sample of PBMCs. The TCR originated in a man between 18 and 29 years old in good health and CMV-seropositive. The J gene is TRBJ2-2, the V gene TRBV9; possible D gene TRBD2, 5 bases. The CDR3 reads CASSAYGDTGELFF. As DNA, the CDR3 is TGTGCTAGCAGCGCTTACGGGGACACCGGGGAGCTGTTTTTT.